This T cell receptor beta chain was sequenced for a study of neurological immune-mediated disorders. Study-wide results and caveats: Private repertoires in all groups were suggested by the finding that expanded clones across subjects shared no CDR3 amino acid sequences. Levels of TCR clonal expansion peaked in HTLV-1-associated myelopathy and reached their lowest in multiple sclerosis, under those of healthy controls. When the repertoires were sorted by phylogenetic grouping, those of 18 of 34 multiple sclerosis patients ended up in one related-CDR3 cluster, a possible signature.

As for time point: longitudinal time-point 3. Preparation of the unsorted libraries drew on 2 million PBMCs stored at -80 C. TCRdb re-called the 5' RACE reads through MiXCR, storing one row per CDR3 protein. The data show 84,000 or so distinct CDR3 sequences, with about 4.5% seen just once and roughly 5.6% held by the top ten. A word on this clonotype: Its antigen remains unknown.

Germline V gives CDR1 SQVTM, CDR2 ANQGSEA. Trimming left V 5 bases short and J 3 bases short, with 13 bases between. The CDR3 loop spans 13 amino acids. The source of this sequence is a woman in her sixties with multiple sclerosis. Sequenced input: PBMCs. This chain links TRBV29-1 with TRBJ1-2; D remains unclear. CDR3: CSVPSTADYGYTF. CDR3 coding DNA: TGCAGCGTTCCCTCCACTGCGGACTATGGCTACACCTTC.